One and the same sample provided the 23 T cell receptor beta chains below, sequenced in a study of response to subunit inactivated influenza vaccine. TCRdb re-analysed the RT-PCR reads in MiXCR, keeping a single row per CDR3 protein. This table has more than 600,000 distinct CDR3 sequences, less than 20% appearing once. Material: PBMCs from blood, obtained around 5 days after vaccination. The receptors here all came from a man aged 50 to 60 who received an inactivated influenza vaccine.

The chain recombines TRBV7-7 with TRBJ2-5, with TRBD1 matching over 9 bases. The trim removed 1 base at V and 2 bases at J, leaving 8 bases unmatched. The CDR3 runs to 17 residues. Germline assignment: CDR1 SSHAT and CDR2 FNYEAQ (reference sequence). The CDR3, as DNA: TGTGCCAGCAGCTTAGGGGGGACAGGGAGTTTGCAAGAGACCCAGTACTTC. Translated, it gives CASSLGGTGSLQETQYF. The full variable domain, with the rest looked up from reference TRBV7-7 and TRBJ2-5, is GAGVSQSPRYKVTKRGQDVTLRCDPISSHATLYWYQQALGQGPEFLTYFNYEAQPDKSGLPSDRFSAERPEGSISTLTIQRTEQRDSAMYRCASSLGGTGSLQETQYFGPGTRLLVL.

This clonotype was detected ten times or more. This chain connects TRBV5-1 to TRBJ1-2; D not certain. V was pared by 0 bases and J by 4 bases, with 10 bases between. There are 14 residues in the CDR3. Per the germline V gene, CDR1 is SGHRS and CDR2 is YFSETQ. CDR3 sequence (DNA): TGCGCCAGCAGCTTGGATGCGGGAACCTATGGCTACACCTTC. It yields the protein CASSLDAGTYGYTF.

This clonotype was observed many times. The gene calls are TRBV12-3 or TRBV12-4 and TRBJ2-1; perhaps TRBD1 as D (7 bases). CDR3 length: 16 amino acids. The V and J ends lost 6 bases and 1 base respectively, with 16 bases between them. The CDR3 here is CASSAGGTPSYNEQFF. The CDR3 DNA follows: TGTGCCAGCAGCGCAGGGGGGACACCTTCCTACAATGAGCAGTTCTTC.

This clonotype appeared a few times. The V gene is TRBV27, the J gene TRBJ2-3; 10 nucleotides agree with TRBD1. The trim removed 1 base at V and 4 bases at J, leaving 5 bases unmatched. CDR1 MNHEY and CDR2 SMNVEV come from the germline V gene (reference sequence). This CDR3 is 16 amino acids long. DNA for the CDR3: TGTGCCAGCAGTTTATTTGGGACAGGGGAGCCAGATACGCAGTATTTT. Translating it yields CASSLFGTGEPDTQYF.

As to this clonotype: A much larger clonotype is one base distant, so this may be a read error. CDR3 sequence: CATGYPGQSFNEQLF. CDR3 DNA: TGTGCCACCGGATACCCGGGACAGAGCTTCAATGAGCAGCTCTTC. The chain has TRBV24-1 and TRBJ2-1; 7 bases match TRBD1. Germline loops: CDR1 KGHDR, CDR2 SFDVKD. The CDR3 is 15 residues long.

The chain recombines TRBV3-1 with TRBJ2-7; TRBD1 aligns across 9 bases. Losses at the gene ends were 5 bases for V and 4 bases for J; bases not matched to a gene: 3. Germline lookup yields CDR1 LGHDT and CDR2 YNNKEL (reference sequence). The CDR3 length is 13 residues. The CDR3 coding sequence is TGTGCCAGCAGCAGGACAGGGGAATACGAGCAGTACTTC. It specifies CASSRTGEYEQYF.

This clonotype has more than one count but fewer than ten. This rearrangement joins TRBV12-3 or TRBV12-4 to TRBJ1-4, with 7 bases lining up with TRBD1. The CDR3 runs to 14 residues. Trimming cost V 4 bases and J 5 bases; bases outside gene matches: 4. The CDR3 DNA reads as TGTGCCAGCAGTTACGGGACAGAGAATGAAAAACTGTTTTTT. It specifies CASSYGTENEKLFF.

This clonotype was counted only a few times. This chain links TRBV7-9 with TRBJ1-6, with D unresolved. Germline-derived CDR1 and CDR2 are SEHNR and FQNEAQ (reference sequence). V lost 5 bases to trimming and J lost 12 bases, with 8 bases between them. This CDR3 comprises 11 residues. The CDR3 protein is CASSKRGPLHF. DNA of the CDR3: TGTGCCAGCAGCAAGCGAGGACCCCTCCACTTT.

In this sample, this clonotype turned up a few times. The chain combines TRBV7-9 with TRBJ1-3; 7 positions match TRBD1. CDR3 length: 16 amino acids. CDR1 and CDR2 from the germline V gene are SEHNR and FQNEAQ (reference sequence). The V gene end was trimmed by 5 bases and the J gene end by 2 bases; junction bases not matched to a gene: 9. The CDR3 here is CASSTPGTVPGNTIYF. CDR3 coding DNA: TGTGCCAGCAGCACCCCCGGGACAGTACCTGGAAACACCATATATTTT. The entire variable domain, with the rest obtained from reference TRBV7-9 and TRBJ1-3, is as follows: DTGVSQNPRHKITKRGQNVTFRCDPISEHNRLYWYRQTLGQGPEFLTYFQNEAQLEKSRLLSDRFSAERPKGSFSTLEIQRTEQGDSAMYLCASSTPGTVPGNTIYFGEGSWLTVV.

The V call is TRBV24-1, the J call TRBJ2-3, with 15 bases that match TRBD2. The CDR3 sequence is 17 residues long. The junction had 5 bases not matched to a gene; V was cut back by 2 bases and J by 6 bases. Looked up from germline, CDR1 is KGHDR and CDR2 is SFDVKD. CDR3 DNA: TGTGCCACCAGTGATTCGGGACTAGCGGGAGGCCGGGATACGCAGTATTTT. Translating it yields CATSDSGLAGGRDTQYF.

This clonotype was detected a few times. This chain links TRBV20-1 with TRBJ2-1; D is unclear. Germline V gives CDR1 DFQATT, CDR2 SNEGSKA (reference sequence). The V gene lost 0 bases and the J gene lost 12 bases, with 9 bases spanning the gap. CDR3 length: 11 residues. The CDR3 is CSARDLTPQFF. CDR3 DNA: TGCAGTGCTAGAGATCTCACGCCGCAGTTCTTC.

This clonotype was detected a few times. This rearrangement joins TRBV7-9 to TRBJ2-5; possibly TRBD2 for D (6 bases). Germline CDR1 SEHNR, CDR2 FQNEAQ (reference sequence). The V end was cut by 2 bases, the J end by 1 base, with 8 bases between. CDR3 length: 14 residues. The CDR3 region has the DNA TGTGCCAGCAGCTTAATAGCGGTCCAAGAGACCCAGTACTTC. Residues: CASSLIAVQETQYF. Combining the CDR3 with reference TRBV7-9 and TRBJ2-5 gives the whole variable domain DTGVSQNPRHKITKRGQNVTFRCDPISEHNRLYWYRQTLGQGPEFLTYFQNEAQLEKSRLLSDRFSAERPKGSFSTLEIQRTEQGDSAMYLCASSLIAVQETQYFGPGTRLLVL.

This clonotype was detected only a few times. The chain is built from TRBV11-2 and TRBJ1-4; 8 bases line up with TRBD1. Per the germline V gene, CDR1 is SGHAT and CDR2 is FQNNGV. This CDR3 contains 17 residues. V trimming: 5 bases; J trimming: 4 bases; junction bases outside the gene matches: 12. CDR3 residues: CASSASPGQAINEKLFF. The CDR3, as DNA: TGTGCCAGCAGCGCCTCACCGGGACAGGCCATTAATGAAAAACTGTTTTTT.

V and J are TRBV27 and TRBJ2-6, with 7 bases fitting TRBD1. V dropped 6 bases and J dropped 2; count of bases not matched to a gene: 7. Germline V gives CDR1 MNHEY, CDR2 SMNVEV (reference sequence). There are 16 residues in the CDR3. The DNA of the CDR3 is TGTGCCAGCAGGTACTTAGGGGGCACTGGGGCCAACGTCCTGACTTTC. Amino acid sequence: CASRYLGGTGANVLTF.

This clonotype has a single count. The chain recombines TRBV2 with TRBJ2-1, with D possibly matching TRBD2 (5 bases). The CDR3 has 21 residues. V was pared by 1 base and J by 1 base, with 26 bases between. CDR1 is SNHLY, CDR2 FYNNEI, per germline. This chain's CDR3 is CASSEGIRSEGRGWSYNEQFF. For the CDR3, the DNA is TGTGCCAGCAGTGAAGGGATCCGGAGCGAAGGTCGGGGATGGTCCTACAATGAGCAGTTCTTC.

This clonotype was seen only a few times. The chain has TRBV5-1 and TRBJ2-5; 13 bases agree with TRBD2. The CDR3 has 17 residues. The germline V gene has CDR1 SGHRS and CDR2 YFSETQ. J lost 5 bases, V lost 0 bases, and 7 bases had no gene match. The CDR3 nucleotides are TGCGCCAGCAGCTTGGGGGGACTAGCGGGACCCCAGGAGACCCAGTACTTC. Protein product: CASSLGGLAGPQETQYF.

This clonotype was counted a few times. The chain employs TRBV24-1 and TRBJ1-1, with D perhaps TRBD1 (6 bases). The germline V and J ends were trimmed by 3 bases and 8 bases, with 12 bases remaining between them. The length of the CDR3 is 13 residues. Germline CDR1 reads KGHDR; CDR2 reads SFDVKD. CDR3 amino acids: CATSDPGGREAFF. In nucleotides, the CDR3 is TGTGCCACCAGTGATCCGGGGGGCAGGGAAGCTTTCTTT.

The genes are TRBV10-3 and TRBJ2-7, with TRBD1 identical over 8 bases. With 2 bases clipped from V and 2 bases from J, the junction kept 11 bases outside the gene matches. Germline V gene data show CDR1 as ENHRY and CDR2 as SYGVKD. The CDR3 totals 17 residues. The DNA for the CDR3 is TGTGCCATCAGTGAGATCGGGGTCAGGGGGCGGCCCTACGAGCAGTACTTC. Translating it yields CAISEIGVRGRPYEQYF.

V and J are TRBV3-1 and TRBJ2-7, with 7 bases fitting TRBD1. The CDR3 is made up of 14 amino acids. V lost 4 bases and J lost 6; bases outside the gene matches: 9. Germline CDR1 LGHDT, CDR2 YNNKEL (reference sequence). CDR3 DNA: TGTGCCAGCAGCCCGCACAGGGGCTCCGGCGAGCAGTACTTC. Protein product: CASSPHRGSGEQYF.

The V and J genes are TRBV12-3 or TRBV12-4 and TRBJ2-1; 8 nucleotides line up with TRBD2. The CDR3 is made up of 13 amino acids. V shed 7 bases, J shed 7 bases, and the junction held 6 bases outside the gene matches. CDR3 nucleotides: TGTGCCAGCAAAGCGGGAGTCTTGAATGAGCAGTTCTTC. It yields the protein CASKAGVLNEQFF.

The chain has TRBV28 and TRBJ1-3; D remains unclear. This CDR3 comprises 13 residues. CDR1 and CDR2 from the germline V gene are MDHEN and SYDVKM. V was pared by 6 bases and J by 0 bases, with 6 bases between. CDR3 amino acids: CASRSDSGNTIYF. The CDR3 nucleotides read TGTGCCAGCAGATCCGACTCTGGAAACACCATATATTTT.

CDR3 nucleotide sequence: TGTGCCAGCAGGTTTCGGGCTCATGTGGCAGATACGCAGTATTTT. This gives the protein CASRFRAHVADTQYF. The V gene is TRBV7-2, the J gene TRBJ2-3; D remains ambiguous. The CDR3 length is 15 residues. Germline CDR1 reads SGHTA; CDR2 reads FQGNSA. Trimming took 6 bases from V and 4 from J, leaving 17 bases between them.

CDR3 region: CASSLVRGGRDEQYF. The CDR3 DNA follows: TGTGCCAGCAGTTTAGTTCGGGGGGGCCGAGACGAGCAGTACTTC. The chain joins TRBV12-3 or TRBV12-4 to TRBJ2-7; 8 nucleotides match TRBD2. The CDR3 loop spans 15 amino acids. The junction had 7 bases not matched to a gene; V was cut back by 1 base and J by 5 bases.